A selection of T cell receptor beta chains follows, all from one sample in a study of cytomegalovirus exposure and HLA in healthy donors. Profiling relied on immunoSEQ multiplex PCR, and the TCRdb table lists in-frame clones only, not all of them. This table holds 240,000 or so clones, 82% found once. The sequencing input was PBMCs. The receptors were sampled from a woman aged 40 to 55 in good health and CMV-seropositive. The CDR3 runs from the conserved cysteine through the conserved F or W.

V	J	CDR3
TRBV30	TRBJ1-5	CAWSGQVRQPQHF
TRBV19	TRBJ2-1	CATGQGPYNEQFF
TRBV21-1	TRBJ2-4	CASSKAHGRILAKNIQYF
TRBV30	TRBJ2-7	CAWSGQGQGTYEQYF
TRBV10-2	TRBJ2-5	CASSDWDREETQYF
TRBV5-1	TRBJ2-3	CASSPSGRGDTQYF
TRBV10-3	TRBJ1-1	CAIRRTQGGTEAFF
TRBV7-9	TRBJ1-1	CASKGQRGKHTEAFF
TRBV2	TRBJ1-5	CAGTRDRGPNQPQHF
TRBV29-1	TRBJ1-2	CSFSGPTGEGYGYTF
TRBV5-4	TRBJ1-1	CASSSATNRERPEAFF
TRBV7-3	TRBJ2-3	CASSPDWITDTQYF
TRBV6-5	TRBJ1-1	CASSYSGGADTEAFF
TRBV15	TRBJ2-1	CATRIQGVYNEQFF
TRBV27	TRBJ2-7	CASRGSGRSYEQYF
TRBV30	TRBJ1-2	CAWSVLGQNYGYTF
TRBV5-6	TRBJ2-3	CASSLGLAGGPADTQYF
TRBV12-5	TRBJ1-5	CASGLVLEGVMGQPQHF
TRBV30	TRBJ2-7	CAWGQGASYEQYF
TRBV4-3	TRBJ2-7	CASSHLGRVPYEQYF
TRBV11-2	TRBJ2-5	CASSLAGGPGETQYF
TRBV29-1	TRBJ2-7	CSVAGTSGSYEQYF
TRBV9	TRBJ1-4	CASSGGGGYVKEKLFF
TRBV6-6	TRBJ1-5	CASRSGVSNQPQHF
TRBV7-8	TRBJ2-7	CASSSAGTGLHEQYF